Shown below are 24 T cell receptor beta chains from a single sample sequenced in a study of T-cell memory formation after mild COVID-19 (TCRdb year 2021). Library preparation used 5' RACE. TCRdb records Illumina NovaSeq 6000 as the sequencer. TCRdb itself trimmed the public reads at Q25 with fastp, ran MiXCR and retained productive beta chains. Duplicate CDR3 protein sequences are folded into a single record with the most common DNA and genes. The sample contains under 150,000 distinct CDR3 sequences, over 20% of them found a single time. The ten top clones hold 40% to 50% of the sample. Sequencing was performed on PBMCs or a T cell subset sorted from them (not recorded which). All receptors derive from a man aged 18-30 years who had mild COVID-19 (a few samples of this study predate the infection). The sample titles of this study are shuffled in the database, so cell type and time point are left out; the donor was told from shared clones.

This clonotype has more than one count but fewer than ten. This chain links TRBV28 with TRBJ1-2; D may be TRBD1 (5 bases). V was cut by 2 bases and J by 1 base, with 8 bases left in between. The CDR3 spans 14 residues. In germline, CDR1 is MDHEN, CDR2 SYDVKM. CDR3 in DNA: TGTGCCAGCAGTTTAAGGGGATATAACTATGGCTACACCTTC. Protein product: CASSLRGYNYGYTF.

The J gene is TRBJ2-1, the V gene TRBV7-6; D gene ambiguous. This CDR3 region has 18 residues. Deletions cut 3 bases from V and 0 bases from J, with 18 bases between. Germline V gives CDR1 SGHVS, CDR2 FNYEAQ. CDR3 in amino acids: CASSFTPYPLDSYNEQFF. The CDR3 DNA reads TGTGCCAGCAGCTTTACACCCTACCCATTAGACTCCTACAATGAGCAGTTCTTC.

Only a few counts were recorded for this clonotype. This sequence joins TRBV7-3 and TRBJ2-1; weak D call: TRBD1 (6 bases). The CDR3 spans 15 residues. V lost 3 bases to trimming and J lost 2 bases, with 11 bases between them. CDR1 is SGHTA, CDR2 FQGTGA, per germline. CDR3 residues: CASSFTGSPYNEQFF. CDR3 bases: TGTGCCAGCAGCTTTACAGGGTCCCCCTACAATGAGCAGTTCTTC. Full variable domain (remainder filled in from reference TRBV7-3 and TRBJ2-1): GAGVSQTPSNKVTEKGKYVELRCDPISGHTALYWYRQSLGQGPEFLIYFQGTGAADDSGLPNDRFFAVRPEGSVSTLKIQRTERGDSAVYLCASSFTGSPYNEQFFGPGTRLTVL.

This clonotype turned up a few times. V gene TRBV10-3 combines with J gene TRBJ2-5; D is unresolved. This CDR3 has 16 amino acids. Trimming shortened V by 3 bases and J by 5 bases, and 19 bases separated the two germline ends. Per germline, CDR1 ENHRY and CDR2 SYGVKD. The CDR3, as DNA: TGTGCCATCAGTGAAGAAAGTAGACCCACCGCCGAGACCCAGTACTTC. Its translation is CAISEESRPTAETQYF.

This clonotype was counted only a few times. The V gene is TRBV7-9, the J gene TRBJ2-6; TRBD2 matches 8 bases. V lost 5 bases to trimming and J lost 0 bases; unmatched junction nucleotides: 6. This CDR3 region has 17 residues. In germline, CDR1 is SEHNR, CDR2 FQNEAQ (reference sequence). CDR3 nucleotide sequence: TGTGCCAGCAGCAGGGTCGGGGGGGACTCTGGGGCCAACGTCCTGACTTTC. Translating gives CASSRVGGDSGANVLTF.

This clonotype has a handful of counts. V usage is TRBV6-2 or TRBV6-3 and J usage is TRBJ2-2, with D perhaps matching TRBD2 (5 bases). There are 16 residues in the CDR3. V lost 7 bases, J lost 1 base, and 16 bases lay in between. Germline V lookup: CDR1 MNHEY, CDR2 SVGEGT. The CDR3 sequence: CASTNGIAENTGELFF. The CDR3 region has the DNA TGTGCCAGCACCAACGGGATAGCAGAGAACACCGGGGAGCTGTTTTTT.

This clonotype showed up just a few times. The chain employs TRBV3-1 and TRBJ2-7; D is ambiguous. The V and J ends lost 4 bases and 4 bases respectively, with 14 bases between them. The CDR3 totals 14 residues. Germline CDR1 and CDR2: LGHDT and YNNKEL (reference sequence). The DNA of the CDR3 is TGTGCCAGCAGCCCAACCACCGGAACTTACGAGCAGTACTTC. It specifies CASSPTTGTYEQYF.

This chain uses TRBV4-1 with TRBJ2-1, with TRBD2 identical over 9 bases. The V segment lost 7 bases and the J segment 7 bases; nucleotides outside the gene matches: 8. CDR3 size: 14 residues. Germline V lookup: CDR1 MGHRA, CDR2 YSYEKL. CDR3 DNA sequence: TGCGCCAGCAAGCCCGGGACTAGCTTTAATGAGCAGTTCTTC. Amino acid sequence: CASKPGTSFNEQFF.

This rearrangement joins TRBV27 to TRBJ2-7, with D possibly TRBD2 on 5 matching bases. V was pared by 0 bases and J by 6 bases, with 9 bases between. The CDR3 sequence is 13 residues long. CDR1 and CDR2 from the germline V gene are MNHEY and SMNVEV (reference sequence). CDR3 residues: CASSLSLGIEQYF. CDR3 DNA sequence: TGTGCCAGCAGTTTATCGCTCGGGATCGAGCAGTACTTC.

This clonotype was observed a handful of times. The chain recombines TRBV7-9 with TRBJ2-1, with 7 bases matching TRBD2. Germline V CDR1 and CDR2: SEHNR, FQNEAQ (reference sequence). The CDR3 has 15 residues. Trimming at V came to 3 bases and at J to 3 bases, leaving 5 bases not matched to a gene. The CDR3 reads CASSFMGGNYNEQFF. The CDR3 DNA sequence: TGTGCCAGCAGCTTTATGGGGGGGAACTACAATGAGCAGTTCTTC.

The V and J genes are TRBV6-2 or TRBV6-3 and TRBJ1-5; maybe TRBD1 (5 bases). V was shortened by 2 bases and J by 7 bases, with 9 bases between the two germline ends. The CDR3 is made up of 13 amino acids. CDR1 is MNHEY and CDR2 is SVGEGT in the germline V gene. The DNA of the CDR3 is TGTGCCAGCAGTTACGGGGGAGGGCAGCCCCAGCATTTT. Its protein product is CASSYGGGQPQHF.

This clonotype has a handful of counts. V gene TRBV29-1 combines with J gene TRBJ1-3; D perhaps matches TRBD1 (6 bases). Germline assignment: CDR1 SQVTM and CDR2 ANQGSEA. This CDR3 has 15 residues. Trimming took 0 bases from V and 4 from J, leaving 13 bases between them. CDR3 bases: TGCAGCGTTGAAGATCACAGGGAGCGAGGAAACACCATATATTTT. This gives the protein CSVEDHRERGNTIYF.

The chain employs TRBV6-2 or TRBV6-3 and TRBJ2-4; D gene ambiguous. Germline CDR1 MNHEY, CDR2 SVGEGT. The CDR3 contains 11 residues. Between the trimmed V and J ends, which lost 3 bases and 15 bases, there was a span of 12 bases. The CDR3, as DNA: TGTGCCAGCAGTTATGGCACATCTTGGTACTTC. Translation: CASSYGTSWYF.

There are a few counts of this clonotype. The chain recombines TRBV5-1 with TRBJ1-3; D unresolved. Germline V lookup: CDR1 SGHRS, CDR2 YFSETQ. The CDR3 is 16 amino acids. V was shortened by 3 bases and J by 1 base, with 14 bases between the two germline ends. CDR3 residues: CASSSYPGGSGNTIYF. For the CDR3, the DNA is TGCGCCAGCAGCTCTTACCCTGGAGGTTCTGGAAACACCATATATTTT.

This clonotype was seen a handful of times. This chain connects TRBV29-1 to TRBJ1-2; D uncertain. Looked up from germline, CDR1 is SQVTM and CDR2 is ANQGSEA. CDR3 length equals 13 residues. Trimming left V 7 bases short and J 0 bases short, with 12 bases between. CDR3: CSATSGPNYGYTF. The DNA of the CDR3 is TGCAGCGCCACCAGCGGGCCTAACTATGGCTACACCTTC.

This clonotype was seen more than once but under ten times. This chain connects TRBV7-9 to TRBJ2-1; 11 positions agree with TRBD2. With 2 bases clipped from V and 7 bases from J, the junction kept 4 bases outside the gene matches. The CDR3 length is 15 residues. CDR1 and CDR2 from the germline V gene are SEHNR and FQNEAQ (reference sequence). This chain's CDR3 is CASSLSGTSGNEQFF. CDR3 bases: TGTGCCAGCAGCTTATCCGGGACTAGCGGTAATGAGCAGTTCTTC.

The chain joins TRBV24-1 to TRBJ1-2, with TRBD1 matching over 9 bases. Trimming removed 5 bases from V and 4 bases from J; junction bases left unmatched: 10. CDR1 is KGHDR, CDR2 SFDVKD, per germline. The CDR3 extends over 16 amino acids. This CDR3 reads CATSVHRGRSFYGYTF. In DNA form, the CDR3 reads TGTGCCACCAGTGTCCACAGGGGGCGAAGCTTCTATGGCTACACCTTC.

This chain connects TRBV19 to TRBJ2-1; D may be TRBD1 or TRBD2 (7 bases each). Trimming left V 5 bases short and J 7 bases short, with 21 bases between. Germline loops: CDR1 LNHDA, CDR2 SQIVND (reference sequence). The CDR3 is made up of 16 amino acids. The CDR3 DNA sequence: TGTGCCAGTAGTCCCCAGGGGGGGCGGGGAGCTAATGAGCAGTTCTTC. This sequence encodes CASSPQGGRGANEQFF. The full variable domain, its missing parts supplied by reference TRBV19 and TRBJ2-1, is DGGITQSPKYLFRKEGQNVTLSCEQNLNHDAMYWYRQDPGQGLRLIYYSQIVNDFQKGDIAEGYSVSREKKESFPLTVTSAQKNPTAFYLCASSPQGGRGANEQFFGPGTRLTVL.

V gene TRBV12-3 or TRBV12-4 combines with J gene TRBJ2-7; possible D gene TRBD2, 5 bases. This CDR3 contains 13 residues. Between the trimmed V and J ends, which lost 6 bases and 4 bases, there was a span of 13 bases. The CDR3 region is CASSPDSVYEQYF. The CDR3 coding sequence is TGTGCCAGCAGCCCGGACTCAGTGTACGAGCAGTACTTC.

CDR3 DNA sequence: TGTGCCAGCAGCTCGTTCGGCACAGATACGCAGTATTTT. Translated, it gives CASSSFGTDTQYF. The chain links TRBV7-2 to TRBJ2-3; no definite D call. The germline CDR1 and CDR2 sequences are SGHTA and FQGNSA. The CDR3 is 13 residues long. V shed 4 bases and J shed 1 base, with 6 bases lying between them.

The rearrangement joins TRBV24-1 to TRBJ2-1; tentatively, D is TRBD1 or TRBD2 (5 bases each). This CDR3 comprises 15 residues. Germline V gives CDR1 KGHDR, CDR2 SFDVKD. Trimming shortened V by 2 bases and J by 5 bases, and 12 bases separated the two germline ends. CDR3 in DNA: TGTGCCACCAGTGATTCCGGGACCGATCACAATGAGCAGTTCTTC. The encoded protein is CATSDSGTDHNEQFF.

This clonotype came up a few times. The V and J genes are TRBV19 and TRBJ2-2; the D is unclear. Germline assignment: CDR1 LNHDA and CDR2 SQIVND (reference sequence). The CDR3 has 13 residues. V shed 6 bases and J shed 0 bases, with 5 bases lying between them. CDR3 sequence reads: CASSQANTGELFF. In nucleotides, the CDR3 is TGTGCCAGTAGCCAGGCGAACACCGGGGAGCTGTTTTTT.

The chain combines TRBV6-2 or TRBV6-3 with TRBJ2-1; the D call may be TRBD1 or TRBD2 (5 bases each). The CDR3 has 14 residues. V dropped 2 bases and J dropped 15 bases, with 20 bases sitting between them. Germline assignment: CDR1 MNHEY and CDR2 SVGEGT. The chain's CDR3 is CASSYEAVRGRGFF. The CDR3 DNA reads TGTGCCAGCAGTTACGAAGCCGTTCGGGGAAGGGGGTTCTTC.

This clonotype occurred a few times. The chain uses TRBV9 and TRBJ1-1, with TRBD1 matching over 8 bases. The CDR3 consists of 15 residues. CDR1 and CDR2 (germline): SGDLS, YYNGEE. V dropped 0 bases and J dropped 5; count of bases not matched to a gene: 6. CDR3 sequence: CASSVAGGYQTEAFF. CDR3 nucleotides: TGTGCCAGCAGCGTAGCAGGGGGCTACCAGACTGAAGCTTTCTTT.